This T cell receptor (beta chain) is from a study of T-cell memory formation after mild COVID-19. Study-wide findings and caveats: Among CD4+ contracting clones, most were CM and EM, and CD8+ ones EMRA. Pre-infection memory carried some responding clones, suggesting that cross-reactive memory joined.

The sample holds a few counts of this clonotype. Its antigen is undetermined. TCRdb ran MiXCR on the 5' RACE reads and lists one entry per CDR3 protein. The sample records about 430,000 distinct CDR3 sequences, about a sixth being singletons. The CDR3 runs 16 residues. With 6 bases removed from V and 6 bases from J, the gap between germline ends came to 21 bases. The germline CDR1 and CDR2 sequences are MGHRA and YSYEKL. The chain joins TRBV4-1 to TRBJ2-1; the D gene is possibly TRBD1 (6 bases). This sequence originates from a man younger than 35 who had mild COVID-19 (a few samples of this study predate the infection). Cell type and time point are not known. The sample consisted of PBMCs or a T cell subset sorted from them (not recorded which). This CDR3 is CASSLLGTPVFNEQFF. The CDR3 nucleotides read TGCGCCAGCAGTCTCCTTGGGACACCCGTTTTCAATGAGCAGTTCTTC.